The subject of this entry is one TCR beta chain. Its target is unknown. The V gene's germline CDR1 is GTSNPN and CDR2 SVGIG (reference sequence). V lost 7 bases, J lost 5 bases, and 21 bases lay in between. The CDR3 extends over 14 amino acids. Only in-frame clones appear in the TCRdb table, and some are missing; sequencing was by immunoSEQ multiplex PCR. The sample records about 2,500,000 clones, roughly nine tenths being singletons. This specimen belongs to a study of shared clonotypes between healthy human individuals. Study-level results: The researchers took only blood, and tissue repertoires probably look different.

The sample consisted of naive CD4+ T cells sorted from blood. The subset was: CD45RA+ positively selected. This sequence joins TRBV30 and TRBJ2-7; no clear D. This clonotype was sampled from a man younger than 30 in good health. This chain's CDR3 is CAFTPNTGVDEQYF. The CDR3 region has the DNA TGTGCCTTCACCCCCAACACCGGCGTTGACGAGCAGTACTTC.